These T cell receptor beta chains were read from a single sample in a study of shared clonotypes between healthy human individuals. Only in-frame clones appear in the TCRdb table, and some are missing; sequencing was by immunoSEQ multiplex PCR. The data contain hundreds of thousands of clones, 90% to 96% of them seen just once; the ten biggest clones take up under 0.06%. The sequenced sample was naive CD4+ T cells sorted from blood. The receptors shown here come from a woman in her thirties in good health. Both conserved end residues are part of each CDR3. The order of the fields is clone size, D gene, J gene, V gene, CDR3 DNA, CDR3 protein. A D gene is named only where the DNA matches it firmly. Some rows have no size entry. The others give once, few or many, or a class for an expanded clone.

>.|.|TRBJ1-1|TRBV10-1
TGCGCCAGCCCAGAGACAGGAGGAAACAACACTGAAGCTTTCTTT
CASPETGGNNTEAFF
>.|.|TRBJ1-2|TRBV2
TGTGCCAGCGGGGACACATCTAACTATGGCTACACCTTC
CASGDTSNYGYTF
>.|.|TRBJ2-7|TRBV19
TGTGCCAGTAGTCCAGGACCCGGAACCTACGAGCAGTACTTC
CASSPGPGTYEQYF
>.|.|TRBJ1-1|TRBV7-2
TGTGCCAGCAGCTTATCTCCTGAAGCTTTCTTT
CASSLSPEAFF
>.|.|TRBJ2-5|TRBV9
TGTGCCAGCAGCGTAGGTACAAACCAAGAGACCCAGTACTTC
CASSVGTNQETQYF
>.|.|TRBJ1-4|TRBV19
TGTGCCAGTAGTATAGTCGGAGATGAAAAACTGTTTTTT
CASSIVGDEKLFF
>.|.|TRBJ2-3|TRBV12-5
TGTGCTAGTGGTCGGGACTTGCCCACAGATACGCAGTATTTT
CASGRDLPTDTQYF
>.|.|TRBJ2-7|TRBV19
TGTGCCAGCACAGGGAACTCCTACGAGCAGTACTTC
CASTGNSYEQYF
>.|.|TRBJ1-3|TRBV11-2
TGTGCCAGCAGCTTAGCTCCGGGACATTCTGGAAACACCATATATTTT
CASSLAPGHSGNTIYF
>.|TRBD2|TRBJ2-7|TRBV28
TGTGCCAGCAGTTCCCCTAGCGGGAGGGCCCGGGAGCAGTACTTC
CASSSPSGRAREQYF
>.|.|TRBJ2-3|TRBV7-9
TGTGCCAGCAGCTTATTGGAGAGAGATACGCAGTATTTT
CASSLLERDTQYF
>.|.|TRBJ1-4|TRBV27
TGTGCCAGCAGTGAACTAGGTGCAACTAATGAAAAACTGTTTTTT
CASSELGATNEKLFF
>.|.|TRBJ2-3|TRBV4-2
TGTGCCAGCAGCCAAGCGGGGAACCGAGGTTCTAGCACAGATACGCAGTATTTT
CASSQAGNRGSSTDTQYF
>.|TRBD1|TRBJ2-4|TRBV28
TGTGCCAGCAGGGCTCCGGGACAGGGAAACATTCAGTACTTC
CASRAPGQGNIQYF
>.|.|TRBJ1-4|TRBV2
TGTGCCAGCAGTGTTGAGGGGTATTATGAAAAACTGTTTTTT
CASSVEGYYEKLFF
>.|.|TRBJ2-5|TRBV5-6
TGTGCCAGCAGCTACAGGGAGACCCAGTACTTC
CASSYRETQYF
>.|.|TRBJ1-3|TRBV29-1
TGCAGCGGAAGAAAAGGGGGATCTGGAAACACCATATATTTT
CSGRKGGSGNTIYF
>.|TRBD2|TRBJ2-1|TRBV28
TGTGCCAGCAGTCCTAGACTAGCGCACTACAATGAGCAGTTCTTC
CASSPRLAHYNEQFF
>.|.|TRBJ1-1|TRBV18
TGTGCCAGCTCACCAAGACAGAACACTGAAGCTTTCTTT
CASSPRQNTEAFF
>.|.|TRBJ2-5|TRBV11-2
TGTGCCAGCAGCTTAGGTCCAGCGGAGGGGCAAGAGACCCAGTACTTC
CASSLGPAEGQETQYF
>.|.|TRBJ2-5|TRBV6-6
TGTGCCAGCAGTTACTCGAACCGGGGGCTAGAGACCCAGTACTTC
CASSYSNRGLETQYF
>.|.|TRBJ1-2|TRBV5-1
TGCGCCAGCAGCTTGGAGGGGTTTAGTGGCTACACCTTC
CASSLEGFSGYTF
>.|TRBD1|TRBJ1-5|TRBV6-5
TGTGCCAGCAACGAGGACAGGGTAATTCAGCCCCAGCATTTT
CASNEDRVIQPQHF
>.|.|TRBJ2-7|TRBV30
TGTGCCTGGAGGGGAGGCTCATTTGGCGAGCAGTACTTC
CAWRGGSFGEQYF
>.|.|TRBJ2-1|TRBV19
TGTGCCAGTAATCTACGGGACTTTGACAATGAGCAGTTCTTC
CASNLRDFDNEQFF
>.|.|TRBJ2-1|TRBV11-2
TGTGCCAGCAGCTTAACGGTCCGGAGCTCCTACAATGAGCAGTTCTTC
CASSLTVRSSYNEQFF
>.|TRBD1|TRBJ2-7|TRBV5-1
TGCGCCAGCAGCCCCGGGACAGGGAACCACGAGCAGTACTTC
CASSPGTGNHEQYF
>.|TRBD1|TRBJ1-6|TRBV18
TGTGCCAGCTCACCACCTCACCTCGGCGGGACAGCATATAATTCACCCCTCCACTTT
CASSPPHLGGTAYNSPLHF
>few|.|TRBJ1-5|TRBV28
TGTGCCGGAGGGGCTGGCAATCAGCCCCAGCATTTT
CAGGAGNQPQHF
>.|.|TRBJ2-1|TRBV6-4
TGTGCCAGCAGTGACTCGGGCGAATGGGATGAGCAGTTCTTC
CASSDSGEWDEQFF
>.|TRBD1|TRBJ1-5|TRBV5-1
TGCGCCAGCAGCTTTGGTGACAGGGAGCAGCCCCAGCATTTT
CASSFGDREQPQHF
>.|TRBD1|TRBJ1-1|TRBV7-9
TGTGCCAGCAGCTTGACAGGGAGAAGGACTGAAGCTTTCTTT
CASSLTGRRTEAFF
>.|.|TRBJ1-1|TRBV19
TGTGCCAGTAGTATAGATCCCCCAGGATACAACACTGAAGCTTTCTTT
CASSIDPPGYNTEAFF
>once|.|TRBJ1-6|TRBV11-1
TGTGCCAGCAGCTTCCCCAGGGTTTCACCCCTCCACTTT
CASSFPRVSPLHF
>.|.|TRBJ1-1|TRBV20-1
TGCAGTGCTCGGGGAATGACTGAAGCTTTCTTT
CSARGMTEAFF
>.|TRBD2|TRBJ2-5|TRBV7-9
TGTGCCAGCAGCTTAGACGGACTAGCGGGAACCCAGTACTTC
CASSLDGLAGTQYF
>.|TRBD2|TRBJ2-7|TRBV18
TGTGCCAGCTCACGTGAGCGGGAGATTTCCTACGAGCAGTACTTC
CASSREREISYEQYF
>.|TRBD1|TRBJ1-2|TRBV28
TGTGCCAGCAGGTCGGGAGGGGGCAAGTATGGCTACACCTTC
CASRSGGGKYGYTF
>.|.|TRBJ2-1|TRBV4-1
TGCGCCAGCAGCCGAGCCGGGACTGGGTCCTACAATGAGCAGTTCTTC
CASSRAGTGSYNEQFF
>.|.|TRBJ2-3|TRBV13
TGTGCCAGCAGCTTCGACAGCACAGATACGCAGTATTTT
CASSFDSTDTQYF
>.|.|TRBJ1-2|TRBV7-2
TGTGCCAGCATTCATAGGGTTGGCCGTGGCTACACCTTC
CASIHRVGRGYTF
>.|TRBD1|TRBJ1-3|TRBV5-1
TGCGCCAGCAGGACCGGGACAGCAATCTCTGGAAACACCATATATTTT
CASRTGTAISGNTIYF
>.|.|TRBJ2-7|TRBV11-3
TGTGCCAGCAGCTTAGATTGGCGGCCAACCTACGAGCAGTACTTC
CASSLDWRPTYEQYF
>.|.|TRBJ2-7|TRBV5-1
TGCGCCAGCAGCTCCAGGGGTTCCTACGAGCAGTACTTC
CASSSRGSYEQYF
>.|.|TRBJ2-1|TRBV4-1
TGCGCCAGCAGCCAACCTCGGAGAGGGGCGAGGAACAATGAGCAGTTCTTC
CASSQPRRGARNNEQFF
>.|.|TRBJ2-1|TRBV28
TGTGCCACCGCTCGGGGTATTCGGAATGAGCAGTTCTTC
CATARGIRNEQFF
>.|.|TRBJ2-7|TRBV28
TGTGCCAGCGGAGTGTACCCCTCTCACGAGCAGTACTTC
CASGVYPSHEQYF
>.|TRBD1|TRBJ2-5|TRBV14
TGTGCCAGCAGCCCTCGGACAGGCCAAGAGACCCAGTACTTC
CASSPRTGQETQYF
>.|TRBD1|TRBJ2-7|TRBV6-5
TGTGCCACCAGTTCTCCCGGGACAGGTCGCGACGAGCAGTACTTC
CATSSPGTGRDEQYF
>.|.|TRBJ2-7|TRBV28
TGTGCCAGCAGTTCCCCTTTCGACAGCGAAAGCTCCTACGAGCAGTACTTC
CASSSPFDSESSYEQYF
>.|TRBD1|TRBJ1-4|TRBV7-6
TGTGCCAGCAGCTGGGGGACAGGCCTTAATGAAAAACTGTTTTTT
CASSWGTGLNEKLFF
>.|.|TRBJ2-7|TRBV5-1
TGCGCCAGCAGCTTGGGACAGGGAGGCTACGAGCAGTACTTC
CASSLGQGGYEQYF
>.|.|TRBJ1-4|TRBV27
TGTGCCAGCATAATTTCTGGAAAACCGGTCGGGCAGGGTAACGAGGCAACTAATGAAAAACTGTTTTTT
CASIISGKPVGQGNEATNEKLFF
>.|TRBD2|TRBJ2-5|TRBV5-1
TGCGCCAGCAGCGCAACCGGGACTATTCCCTGGGAGACCCAGTACTTC
CASSATGTIPWETQYF